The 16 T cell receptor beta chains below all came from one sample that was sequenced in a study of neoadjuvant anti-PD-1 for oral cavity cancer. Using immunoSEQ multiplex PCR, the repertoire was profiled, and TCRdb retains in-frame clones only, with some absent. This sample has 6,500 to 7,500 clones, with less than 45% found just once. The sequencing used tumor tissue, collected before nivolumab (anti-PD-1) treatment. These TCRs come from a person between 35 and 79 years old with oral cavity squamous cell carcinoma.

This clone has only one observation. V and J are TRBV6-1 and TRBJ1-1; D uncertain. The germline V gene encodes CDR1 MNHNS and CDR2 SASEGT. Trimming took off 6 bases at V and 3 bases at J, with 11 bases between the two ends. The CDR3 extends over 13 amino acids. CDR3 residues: CASSKEVYTEAFF. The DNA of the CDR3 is TGTGCCAGCAGCAAGGAGGTGTACACTGAAGCTTTCTTT.

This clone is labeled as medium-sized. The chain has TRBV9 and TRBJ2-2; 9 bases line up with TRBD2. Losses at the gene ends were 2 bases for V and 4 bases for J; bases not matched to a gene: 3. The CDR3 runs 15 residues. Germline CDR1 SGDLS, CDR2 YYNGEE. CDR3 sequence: CASSVGLAVTGELFF. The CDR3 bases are TGTGCCAGCAGCGTGGGACTAGCTGTCACCGGGGAGCTGTTTTTT. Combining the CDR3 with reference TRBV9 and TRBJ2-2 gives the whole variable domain DSGVTQTPKHLITATGQRVTLRCSPRSGDLSVYWYQQSLDQGLQFLIQYYNGEERAKGNILERFSAQQFPDLHSELNLSSLELGDSALYFCASSVGLAVTGELFFGEGSRLTVL.

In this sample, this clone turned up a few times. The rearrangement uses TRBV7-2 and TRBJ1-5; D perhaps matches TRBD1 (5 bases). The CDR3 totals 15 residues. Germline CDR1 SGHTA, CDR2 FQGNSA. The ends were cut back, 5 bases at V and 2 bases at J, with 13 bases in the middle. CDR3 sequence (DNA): TGTGCCAGCAGCCGCGAAGGGACGGGCAATCAGCCCCAGCATTTT. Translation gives CASSREGTGNQPQHF.

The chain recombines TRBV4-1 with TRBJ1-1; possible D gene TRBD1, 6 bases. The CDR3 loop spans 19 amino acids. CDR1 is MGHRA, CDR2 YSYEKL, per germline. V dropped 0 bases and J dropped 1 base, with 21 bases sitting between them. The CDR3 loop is CASSQEIVSRDTWNTEAFF. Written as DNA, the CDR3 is TGCGCCAGCAGCCAAGAGATCGTTTCCCGGGACACCTGGAACACTGAAGCTTTCTTT.

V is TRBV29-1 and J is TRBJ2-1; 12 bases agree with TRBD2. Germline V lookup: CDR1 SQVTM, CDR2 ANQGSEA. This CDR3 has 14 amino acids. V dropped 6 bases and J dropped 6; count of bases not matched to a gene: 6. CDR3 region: CSVRLAGGLNEQFF. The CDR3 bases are TGCAGCGTCCGTCTAGCGGGGGGGCTCAATGAGCAGTTCTTC.

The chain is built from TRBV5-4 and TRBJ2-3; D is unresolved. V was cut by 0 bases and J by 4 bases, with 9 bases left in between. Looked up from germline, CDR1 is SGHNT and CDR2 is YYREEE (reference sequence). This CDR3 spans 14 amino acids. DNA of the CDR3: TGTGCCAGCAGCTTGGGGCCCCTTGCAGATACGCAGTATTTT. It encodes CASSLGPLADTQYF.

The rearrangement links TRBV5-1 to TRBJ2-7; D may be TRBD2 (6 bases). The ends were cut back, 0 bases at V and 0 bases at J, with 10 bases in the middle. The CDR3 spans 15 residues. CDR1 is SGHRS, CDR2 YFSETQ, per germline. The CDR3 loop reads CASSLAAGLSYEQYF. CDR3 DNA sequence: TGCGCCAGCAGCTTGGCCGCGGGGCTCTCCTACGAGCAGTACTTC.

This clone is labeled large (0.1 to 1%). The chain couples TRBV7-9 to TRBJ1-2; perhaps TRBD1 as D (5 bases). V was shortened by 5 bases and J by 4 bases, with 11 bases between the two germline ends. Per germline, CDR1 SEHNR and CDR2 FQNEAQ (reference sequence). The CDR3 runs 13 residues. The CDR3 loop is CASSRDSTYGYTF. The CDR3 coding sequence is TGTGCCAGCAGCCGAGACAGCACCTATGGCTACACCTTC.

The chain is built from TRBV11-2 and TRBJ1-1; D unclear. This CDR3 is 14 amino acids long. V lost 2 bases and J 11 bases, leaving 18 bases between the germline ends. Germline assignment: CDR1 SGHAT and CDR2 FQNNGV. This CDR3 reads CASSLRNDGRRAFF. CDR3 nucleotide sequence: TGTGCCAGCAGCTTACGTAACGACGGCCGACGGGCTTTCTTT.

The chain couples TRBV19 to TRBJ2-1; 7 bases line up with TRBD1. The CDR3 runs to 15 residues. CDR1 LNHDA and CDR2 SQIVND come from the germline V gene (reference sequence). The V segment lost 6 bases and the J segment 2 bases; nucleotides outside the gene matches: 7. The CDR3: CASRIQGRPYNEQFF. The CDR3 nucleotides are TGTGCCAGTAGGATACAGGGGCGTCCCTACAATGAGCAGTTCTTC.

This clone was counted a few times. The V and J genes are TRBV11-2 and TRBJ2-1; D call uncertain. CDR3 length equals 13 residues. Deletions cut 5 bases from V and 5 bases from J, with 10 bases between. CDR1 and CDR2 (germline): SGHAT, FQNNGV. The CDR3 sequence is CASSLAWHNEQFF. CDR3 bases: TGTGCCAGCAGCCTCGCCTGGCACAATGAGCAGTTCTTC.

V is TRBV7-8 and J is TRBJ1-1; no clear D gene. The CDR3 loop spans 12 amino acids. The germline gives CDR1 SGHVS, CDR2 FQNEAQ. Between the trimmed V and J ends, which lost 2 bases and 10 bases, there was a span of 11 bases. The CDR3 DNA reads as TGTGCCAGCAGCTTACAGACTGAAACAGCTTTCTTT. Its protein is CASSLQTETAFF.

CDR3 DNA sequence: TGTGCCAGCTCACCACAAAACCGGGAGGGTGAAAAACTGTTTTTT. This translates into CASSPQNREGEKLFF. The J gene is TRBJ1-4, the V gene TRBV18; D remains unclear. V gave up 1 base and J gave up 7 bases, with 13 bases separating them. Germline CDR1 KGHSH, CDR2 LQKENI. The CDR3 runs 15 residues.

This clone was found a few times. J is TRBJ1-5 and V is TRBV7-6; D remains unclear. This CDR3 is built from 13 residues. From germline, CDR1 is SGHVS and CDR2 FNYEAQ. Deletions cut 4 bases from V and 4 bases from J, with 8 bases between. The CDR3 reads CASSSSENQPQHF. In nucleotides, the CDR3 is TGTGCCAGCAGCTCTTCAGAAAATCAGCCCCAGCATTTT.

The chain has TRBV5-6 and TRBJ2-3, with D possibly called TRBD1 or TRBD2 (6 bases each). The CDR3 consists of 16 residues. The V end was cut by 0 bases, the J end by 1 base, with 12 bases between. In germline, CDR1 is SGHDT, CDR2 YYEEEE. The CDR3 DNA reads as TGTGCCAGCAGCTTGGGGAGGAGGGGGGGCACAGATACGCAGTATTTT. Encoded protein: CASSLGRRGGTDTQYF.

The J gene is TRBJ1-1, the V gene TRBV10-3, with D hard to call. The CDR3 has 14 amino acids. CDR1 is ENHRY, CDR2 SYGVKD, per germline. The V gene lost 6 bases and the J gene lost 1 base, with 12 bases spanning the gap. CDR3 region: CAISPVAENTEAFF. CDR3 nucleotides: TGTGCCATCAGCCCAGTTGCGGAGAACACTGAAGCTTTCTTT.